The entry below gives a single T cell receptor beta chain sequence along with its context. This entry is derived from a study of sequential checkpoint blockade in melanoma. At the level of the study: Patients were randomized 1:1 to nivolumab-then-ipilimumab or ipilimumab-then-nivolumab first-line. Both treatment sequences were followed by maintenance nivolumab.

The treatment denotes: randomized to nivolumab then ipilimumab (arm A) or the reverse (arm B). From thawed PBMCs, live CD3+CD8+ cells negative for CD19 and CD56 were sorted. Libraries were prepared by immunoSEQ multiplex PCR; TCRdb keeps only in-frame clonotypes and omits some of them. Of 25,000 to 35,000 clones in the sample, 70% to 90% were seen once. Per the germline V gene, CDR1 is SGHDT and CDR2 is YYEEEE. This CDR3 has 14 residues. Trimming removed 4 bases from V and 2 bases from J, with 13 bases in between. The origin of this receptor is a human donor with melanoma. The sequences come from CD8+ T cells sorted from blood (inferred from file names), collected from a patient given nivolumab and ipilimumab in sequence. The V gene is TRBV5-6, the J gene TRBJ2-7, with a possible D match to TRBD1 (6 bases). The chain's CDR3 is CASSPGDGTYEQYF. The CDR3 coding sequence is TGTGCCAGCAGCCCAGGGGACGGAACCTACGAGCAGTACTTC. Using reference TRBV5-6 and TRBJ2-7 for the parts outside the CDR3, the full variable domain is DAGVTQSPTHLIKTRGQQVTLRCSPKSGHDTVSWYQQALGQGPQFIFQYYEEEERQRGNFPDRFSGHQFPNYSSELNVNALLLGDSALYLCASSPGDGTYEQYFGPGTRLTVT.